Each of the 31 T cell receptor beta chains below was sequenced from the same sample in a study of shared clonotypes between healthy human individuals (dated by TCRdb to 2018 to 2020). The library was made by the immunoSEQ multiplex PCR assay. TCRdb provides this immuneACCESS table in a form limited to in-frame rearrangements. Some clones are lacking; in checked studies, under half of them reflect an unresolved V gene, and why the rest are absent is not known. This sample comprises 2 million to 2.5 million clones, 85% to 95% of them detected only once. Together, the top ten hold more than 0.1% of the sample. Sequenced: naive CD4+ T cells sorted from blood. The label giving this sample's cell subset or site can be read as: CD45RA+ positively selected. These receptors all come from a man aged 18 to 35 in good health.

The V gene is TRBV6-1, the J gene TRBJ1-1; D is ambiguous. Germline loops: CDR1 MNHNS, CDR2 SASEGT. The V end lost 3 bases, the J end lost 3 bases, and 14 bases lay between the germline ends. The CDR3 runs to 15 residues. CDR3 nucleotides: TGTGCCAGCAGTGACGGTGGGGTGGGATACACTGAAGCTTTCTTT. Translation gives CASSDGGVGYTEAFF.

The J gene is TRBJ2-7, the V gene TRBV18; D is ambiguous. Germline values: CDR1 KGHSH, CDR2 LQKENI. The CDR3 has 14 amino acids. V shed 2 bases and J shed 4 bases, with 12 bases lying between them. CDR3 protein: CASSPSRTLYEQYF. The CDR3 bases are TGTGCCAGCTCACCATCCCGCACCCTTTACGAGCAGTACTTC.

The chain links TRBV7-9 to TRBJ2-1; 8 positions agree with TRBD2. The V gene's germline CDR1 is SEHNR and CDR2 FQNEAQ (reference sequence). The CDR3 is 18 residues long. V lost 5 bases, J lost 2 bases, and 14 bases stayed unmatched. CDR3 in DNA: TGTGCCAGCAGCCCCCTCGTCGGGGGTAGCGGGACCTACAATGAGCAGTTCTTC. Amino acid sequence: CASSPLVGGSGTYNEQFF.

V and J are TRBV19 and TRBJ2-7; D might be TRBD2 (6 bases). Trimming removed 10 bases from V and 2 bases from J, with 15 bases in between. CDR3 length equals 13 residues. Germline V gene lookup returns CDR1 LNHDA and CDR2 SQIVND (reference sequence). The CDR3 region has the DNA TGTGCCACCCGGCGGGGTTTGGCCTACGAGCAGTACTTC. It translates to CATRRGLAYEQYF.

In its sample, this clone was seen a few times. The CDR3 DNA follows: TGTGCCAGCAGCTTAGCGGGTTTCGCGGAGCCTAACACCGGGGAGCTGTTTTTT. Amino acids: CASSLAGFAEPNTGELFF. The V call is TRBV7-6, the J call TRBJ2-2, with D unresolved. This CDR3 contains 18 residues. Trimming took 0 bases from V and 2 from J, leaving 16 bases between them. Germline CDR1 SGHVS, CDR2 FNYEAQ.

The chain employs TRBV11-2 and TRBJ1-3; tentative D call: TRBD1 (6 bases). CDR1 is SGHAT and CDR2 is FQNNGV in the germline V gene. This CDR3 is 14 amino acids long. The V gene lost 5 bases and the J gene lost 5 bases, with 13 bases spanning the gap. In DNA, the CDR3 is TGTGCCAGCAGCCAGCCAGGGGCGAGAAACACCATATATTTT. This sequence encodes CASSQPGARNTIYF.

The chain uses TRBV11-2 and TRBJ1-1, with D perhaps TRBD1 (6 bases). With 6 bases removed from V and 1 base from J, the gap between germline ends came to 15 bases. The CDR3 sequence is 15 residues long. Germline lookup yields CDR1 SGHAT and CDR2 FQNNGV. The CDR3 DNA reads TGTGCCAGCAGAGCCCCGGGGGGGCGGAACACTGAAGCTTTCTTT. This encodes CASRAPGGRNTEAFF.

V usage is TRBV12-2 and J usage is TRBJ1-2; the table calls TRBD1, which could not be checked here. TRBV12-2 has pseudogene status. CDR3 size: 13 residues. Written as DNA, the CDR3 is TGTGCAAGTCGCTTAGAATGGCCCTATGGCTACACCTTC. Amino acid sequence: CASRLEWPYGYTF.

In this sample, this clone turned up a few times. Within the sample, other DNA sequences also encode this same CDR3. The rearrangement links TRBV6-5 to TRBJ2-5; D gene ambiguous. This CDR3 has 12 residues. Per the germline V gene, CDR1 is MNHEY and CDR2 is SVGAGI. V was clipped by 0 bases and J by 4 bases, with 3 bases between them. The DNA for the CDR3 is TGTGCCAGCAGTTACTCTGGAGAGACCCAGTACTTC. It translates to CASSYSGETQYF.

The J gene is TRBJ2-7, the V gene TRBV2, with TRBD1 matching 8 bases. After removal of 5 bases from V and 2 bases from J, the junction contained 2 bases not matched to a gene. CDR1 is SNHLY and CDR2 is FYNNEI in the germline V gene. The CDR3 extends over 13 amino acids. The CDR3 DNA reads as TGTGCCAGCAGTCCACAGGGGGCCTACGAGCAGTACTTC. Translating it yields CASSPQGAYEQYF.

The V and J genes are TRBV6-1 and TRBJ2-2, with D perhaps TRBD2 (6 bases). Trimming stripped 2 bases from V and 1 base from J, with 11 bases between. Germline values: CDR1 MNHNS, CDR2 SASEGT. This CDR3 has 16 residues. CDR3: CASSEPGTLNTGELFF. CDR3 nucleotides: TGTGCCAGCAGTGAACCCGGGACTCTGAACACCGGGGAGCTGTTTTTT.

CDR3: CASSSPPPTGFYGYTF. CDR3 bases: TGTGCCAGCAGTTCACCCCCACCGACAGGGTTCTATGGCTACACCTTC. The V and J genes are TRBV28 and TRBJ1-2; 7 positions agree with TRBD1. The CDR3 loop spans 16 amino acids. J lost 4 bases, V lost 4 bases, and 12 bases had no gene match. From germline, CDR1 is MDHEN and CDR2 SYDVKM.

The chain employs TRBV5-6 and TRBJ2-2; weak D call: TRBD1 (5 bases). V lost 4 bases to trimming and J lost 5 bases, with 12 bases between them. This CDR3 has 14 residues. Per the germline V gene, CDR1 is SGHDT and CDR2 is YYEEEE. This chain's CDR3 is CASSAGPETGELFF. Here the CDR3 DNA reads TGTGCCAGCAGCGCAGGGCCCGAGACCGGGGAGCTGTTTTTT.

This clone was seen a few times. The chain is built from TRBV19 and TRBJ1-1; D uncertain. The V and J ends lost 3 bases and 1 base respectively, with 12 bases between them. Germline loops: CDR1 LNHDA, CDR2 SQIVND (reference sequence). The CDR3 has 15 amino acids. CDR3 in amino acids: CASSMEGPPNTEAFF. CDR3 coding DNA: TGTGCCAGTAGTATGGAAGGCCCCCCGAACACTGAAGCTTTCTTT.

This clone has just one count. This chain uses TRBV2 with TRBJ1-1; maybe TRBD1 (5 bases). V lost 1 base and J lost 4, with 10 bases in between. Germline V lookup: CDR1 SNHLY, CDR2 FYNNEI. This CDR3 has 14 residues. The DNA for the CDR3 is TGTGCCAGCAGTGAAGTGGGGCGGGGCACTGAAGCTTTCTTT. Translation: CASSEVGRGTEAFF.

The CDR3 DNA sequence: TGTGCCAGCAGCCCCACGGAGCGACCTCCCTACGAGCAGTACTTC. It codes for CASSPTERPPYEQYF. The chain employs TRBV6-5 and TRBJ2-7, with unresolved D. V shed 6 bases and J shed 2 bases, with 17 bases lying between them. Germline CDR1 is MNHEY and CDR2 is SVGAGI. This CDR3 spans 15 amino acids.

V is TRBV5-4 and J is TRBJ2-7; 7 positions match TRBD2. This CDR3 contains 14 residues. Trimming removed 4 bases from V and 3 bases from J; junction bases left unmatched: 7. CDR1 and CDR2 (germline): SGHNT, YYREEE (reference sequence). In nucleotides, the CDR3 is TGTGCCAGCAGCCCGGGACCGGGGGGCTACGAGCAGTACTTC. Translation: CASSPGPGGYEQYF.

This chain links TRBV10-3 with TRBJ2-1; the D is unclear. V lost 0 bases to trimming and J lost 5 bases, with 11 bases between them. CDR3 length: 15 amino acids. Germline V gives CDR1 ENHRY, CDR2 SYGVKD. Here the CDR3 DNA reads TGTGCCATCAGTGAGTCGACTCGGCAGAACAATGAGCAGTTCTTC. Its translation is CAISESTRQNNEQFF.

The rearrangement uses TRBV18 and TRBJ1-6; a weak D match, TRBD1 (5 bases). The length of the CDR3 is 17 residues. From germline, CDR1 is KGHSH and CDR2 LQKENI. Between the trimmed V and J ends, which lost 3 bases and 9 bases, there was a span of 21 bases. CDR3 sequence: CASSPSVQGDFGSPLHF. CDR3 bases: TGTGCCAGCTCACCGTCCGTTCAGGGCGATTTTGGTTCACCCCTCCACTTT.

A single count supports this clone. This sequence joins TRBV14 and TRBJ2-7; D unresolved. V lost 1 base, J lost 0 bases, and 16 bases lay in between. Germline V lookup: CDR1 SGHDN, CDR2 FVKESK. CDR3 length equals 17 residues. CDR3 loop: CASSQATWADPSYEQYF. The DNA of the CDR3 is TGTGCCAGCAGCCAAGCCACCTGGGCAGACCCCTCCTACGAGCAGTACTTC.

CDR3 sequence: CATSRDPAGGVHEQYF. The CDR3 DNA is TGTGCCACCAGCAGAGATCCGGCGGGAGGGGTCCACGAGCAGTACTTC. This chain uses TRBV15 with TRBJ2-7; 9 bases map to TRBD2. With 0 bases clipped from V and 5 bases from J, the junction kept 8 bases outside the gene matches. The CDR3 length is 16 residues. CDR1 and CDR2 from the germline V gene are LNHNV and YYDKDF (reference sequence).

The V and J genes are TRBV30 and TRBJ2-5, with D possibly being TRBD1 (6 bases). The germline V and J ends were trimmed by 2 bases and 2 bases, with 15 bases remaining between them. This CDR3 contains 15 residues. The V gene's germline CDR1 is GTSNPN and CDR2 SVGIG (reference sequence). The CDR3 region has the DNA TGTGCCTGGAGTTCATTGGGGGCGAGGCAAGAGACCCAGTACTTC. Its protein is CAWSSLGARQETQYF.

With regard to this clone: The sample carries other DNA sequences with the same CDR3. The V and J genes are TRBV6-5 and TRBJ2-7, with D maybe TRBD2 (7 bases). CDR1 is MNHEY and CDR2 is SVGAGI in the germline V gene. The CDR3 is 13 residues long. Between the trimmed V and J ends, which lost 4 bases and 2 bases, there was a span of 9 bases. The CDR3 sequence is CASSSGGPYEQYF. Here the CDR3 DNA reads TGTGCCAGCAGTTCGGGGGGCCCCTACGAGCAGTACTTC.

The CDR3 DNA follows: TGCGCCAGCAGCCAAGATGAGGCGACAGGGAATAATGAAAAACTGTTTTTT. Its protein is CASSQDEATGNNEKLFF. The V call is TRBV4-1, the J call TRBJ1-4; 7 bases are shared with TRBD1. V lost 0 bases, J lost 4 bases, and 8 bases stayed unmatched. CDR3 length: 17 residues. Per the germline V gene, CDR1 is MGHRA and CDR2 is YSYEKL.

The chain recombines TRBV18 with TRBJ1-4, with 7 bases lining up with TRBD1. Germline V gene lookup returns CDR1 KGHSH and CDR2 LQKENI. The CDR3 extends over 15 amino acids. Trimming at V came to 2 bases and at J to 5 bases, leaving 5 bases not matched to a gene. CDR3 in amino acids: CASSPGEGANEKLFF. For the CDR3, the DNA is TGTGCCAGCTCACCAGGAGAGGGGGCGAATGAAAAACTGTTTTTT.

For this clone: This sample also contains other DNA sequences that code for the same CDR3. The J gene is TRBJ2-7, the V gene TRBV30; D is perhaps TRBD2 (6 bases). The CDR3 is 12 amino acids. Trimming left V 3 bases short and J 2 bases short, with 8 bases between. Germline CDR1 reads GTSNPN; CDR2 reads SVGIG (reference sequence). In nucleotides, the CDR3 is TGTGCCTGGAGCGGGAGCACCTACGAGCAGTACTTC. Protein product: CAWSGSTYEQYF.

This chain connects TRBV6-1 to TRBJ2-3, with D unresolved. The V and J ends lost 4 bases and 1 base respectively, with 12 bases between them. There are 15 residues in the CDR3. Germline lookup yields CDR1 MNHNS and CDR2 SASEGT. This chain's CDR3 is CASSARVVGTDTQYF. In DNA form, the CDR3 reads TGTGCCAGCAGTGCAAGGGTGGTCGGCACAGATACGCAGTATTTT.

This rearrangement joins TRBV4-1 to TRBJ1-2, with D hard to call. Germline V gene data show CDR1 as MGHRA and CDR2 as YSYEKL. This CDR3 has 19 amino acids. The ends were cut back, 0 bases at V and 2 bases at J, with 22 bases in the middle. CDR3 loop: CASSQEARGRVILNYGYTF. The CDR3 DNA reads as TGCGCCAGCAGCCAAGAAGCTCGCGGTAGGGTCATACTCAACTATGGCTACACCTTC.

With respect to this clone: Other DNA sequences in the sample encode the same CDR3. The chain has TRBV7-9 and TRBJ2-2, with D perhaps matching TRBD1 (6 bases). This CDR3 is 15 amino acids long. The germline gives CDR1 SEHNR, CDR2 FQNEAQ (reference sequence). V gave up 5 bases and J gave up 0 bases, with 10 bases separating them. CDR3 residues: CASSLRQANTGELFF. CDR3 in DNA: TGTGCCAGCAGCCTGCGACAGGCGAACACCGGGGAGCTGTTTTTT.

The chain has TRBV9 and TRBJ2-5, with 7 bases that match TRBD1. J gave up 2 bases and V 3 bases, and 25 bases lay outside the gene matches. Germline V gene lookup returns CDR1 SGDLS and CDR2 YYNGEE. There are 21 residues in the CDR3. CDR3 amino acids: CASSAHPGTAGPVVSQETQYF. The CDR3 DNA is TGTGCCAGCAGCGCCCACCCCGGGACAGCTGGCCCCGTAGTCTCGCAAGAGACCCAGTACTTC.

This chain joins TRBV5-1 and TRBJ1-4; D is perhaps TRBD1 (5 bases). CDR3 size: 14 residues. V lost 4 bases and J 5 bases, leaving 12 bases between the germline ends. The germline CDR1 and CDR2 sequences are SGHRS and YFSETQ. The CDR3 loop is CASSTDSPNEKLFF. As DNA, the CDR3 is TGCGCCAGCAGCACCGACAGTCCAAATGAAAAACTGTTTTTT.